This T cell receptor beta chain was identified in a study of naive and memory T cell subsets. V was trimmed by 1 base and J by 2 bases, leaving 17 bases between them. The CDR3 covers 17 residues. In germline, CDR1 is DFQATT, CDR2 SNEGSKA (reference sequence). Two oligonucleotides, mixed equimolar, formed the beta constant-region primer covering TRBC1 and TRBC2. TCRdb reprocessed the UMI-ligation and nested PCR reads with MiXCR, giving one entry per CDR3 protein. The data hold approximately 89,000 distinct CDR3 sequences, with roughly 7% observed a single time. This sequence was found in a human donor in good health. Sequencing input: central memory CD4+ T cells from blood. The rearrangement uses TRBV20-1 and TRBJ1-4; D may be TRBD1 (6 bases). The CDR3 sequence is CSARATQGKRTNEKLFF. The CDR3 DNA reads TGCAGTGCTAGAGCCACACAGGGTAAACGGACTAATGAAAAACTGTTTTTT.